This passage covers 18 T cell receptor beta chains from one sample sequenced in a study of cytomegalovirus exposure and HLA in healthy donors. With 60 Vbeta and 13 Jbeta primers, the PCR was carried out. The protocol was immunoSEQ multiplex PCR, while the TCRdb copy is restricted to in-frame clones and leaves out a portion. The table for this sample gives 45,000 to 55,000 clones. Sequenced material: PBMCs. The receptors come from a male donor in good health and CMV-seropositive.

The genes are TRBV19 and TRBJ2-3; 7 nucleotides align to TRBD2. V lost 5 bases to trimming and J lost 2 bases; unmatched junction nucleotides: 13. This CDR3 is built from 17 residues. Germline lookup yields CDR1 LNHDA and CDR2 SQIVND (reference sequence). CDR3 residues: CASSPTRASGNTDTQYF. DNA of the CDR3: TGTGCCAGTAGTCCGACGAGGGCTAGCGGTAACACAGATACGCAGTATTTT.

The V gene is TRBV14, the J gene TRBJ2-7; perhaps TRBD1 as D (5 bases). V was cut by 3 bases and J by 6 bases, with 9 bases left in between. This CDR3 has 12 amino acids. Germline V gene lookup returns CDR1 SGHDN and CDR2 FVKESK. The CDR3 coding sequence is TGTGCCAGCAGCCACTGGGGCGGCGAGCAGTACTTC. The encoded protein is CASSHWGGEQYF.

V is TRBV7-2 and J is TRBJ1-5; 8 nucleotides agree with TRBD1. The V and J ends lost 6 bases and 6 bases, in that order; junction bases with no gene match: 10. CDR3 length: 15 residues. Germline V CDR1 and CDR2: SGHTA, FQGNSA. The CDR3 region is CASSYSGTGGQPQHF. As DNA, the CDR3 is TGTGCCAGCAGTTATTCCGGGACAGGAGGTCAGCCCCAGCATTTT.

The chain uses TRBV6-6 and TRBJ2-5; D remains ambiguous. The J call could be wrong; TRBJ2-7 is a better fit for the DNA end. Germline-derived CDR1 and CDR2 are MNHNY and SVGAGI (reference sequence). The CDR3 is made up of 12 amino acids. The CDR3 DNA sequence: TGTGCCAGCAGTTACGGTCTTTACGAGCAGTACTTC. Translating it yields CASSYGLYEQYF.

The chain has TRBV19 and TRBJ1-1; 9 bases are a match to TRBD1. V dropped 9 bases and J dropped 4; count of bases not matched to a gene: 12. The CDR3 contains 15 residues. Germline loops: CDR1 LNHDA, CDR2 SQIVND (reference sequence). CDR3 coding DNA: TGTGCCAGCGGAACAGGGGGCGGACTGGGCACTGAAGCTTTCTTT. The encoded protein is CASGTGGGLGTEAFF. Full variable domain (rest looked up from reference TRBV19 and TRBJ1-1): DGGITQSPKYLFRKEGQNVTLSCEQNLNHDAMYWYRQDPGQGLRLIYYSQIVNDFQKGDIAEGYSVSREKKESFPLTVTSAQKNPTAFYLCASGTGGGLGTEAFFGQGTRLTVV.

The V call is TRBV27, the J call TRBJ2-3; 14 bases line up with TRBD2. CDR1 and CDR2 (germline): MNHEY, SMNVEV (reference sequence). V dropped 5 bases and J dropped 3; count of bases not matched to a gene: 4. CDR3 length equals 16 residues. CDR3 coding DNA: TGTGCCAGCAGTCCTAGGACTAGCGGGGGGACAGATACGCAGTATTTT. Protein sequence: CASSPRTSGGTDTQYF.

The chain combines TRBV19 with TRBJ1-4; D is undetermined. The ends were cut back, 2 bases at V and 8 bases at J, with 21 bases in the middle. CDR1 and CDR2 (germline): LNHDA, SQIVND (reference sequence). This CDR3 comprises 17 residues. Here the CDR3 reads CASSISLSGSAEEKLFF. The CDR3 DNA is TGTGCCAGTAGTATATCTCTTTCGGGTTCCGCAGAAGAAAAACTGTTTTTT.

This chain links TRBV2 with TRBJ2-3; D ambiguous. Trimming shortened V by 4 bases and J by 4 bases, and 12 bases separated the two germline ends. The CDR3 extends over 14 amino acids. Germline-derived CDR1 and CDR2 are SNHLY and FYNNEI. The CDR3: CASSVDSIPDTQYF. The CDR3 region has the DNA TGTGCCAGCAGTGTAGATAGTATCCCAGATACGCAGTATTTT.

This sequence joins TRBV18 and TRBJ1-5; 11 bases match TRBD1. This CDR3 has 19 residues. V was clipped by 3 bases and J by 0 bases; unmatched bases: 10. Germline V lookup: CDR1 KGHSH, CDR2 LQKENI. The chain's CDR3 is CASSPSGQGGGYSNQPQHF. The CDR3 DNA reads TGTGCCAGCTCACCGTCGGGACAGGGGGGAGGATATAGCAATCAGCCCCAGCATTTT.

The J gene is TRBJ2-3, the V gene TRBV7-9, with 8 bases that match TRBD1. CDR3 length: 12 amino acids. V was clipped by 3 bases and J by 11 bases; unmatched bases: 4. Germline lookup yields CDR1 SEHNR and CDR2 FQNEAQ (reference sequence). DNA for the CDR3: TGTGCCAGCAGCTTCGACAGGGGATGGCAGTATTTT. The encoded protein is CASSFDRGWQYF.

This chain joins TRBV5-6 and TRBJ2-7; D perhaps matches TRBD1 (5 bases). Per germline, CDR1 SGHDT and CDR2 YYEEEE. The CDR3 extends over 15 amino acids. V dropped 0 bases and J dropped 5 bases, with 15 bases sitting between them. The CDR3 DNA reads as TGTGCCAGCAGCTTGGGGCAGGGTGGAGACCACGAGCAGTACTTC. Protein product: CASSLGQGGDHEQYF.

The chain links TRBV19 to TRBJ2-1, with 10 bases matching TRBD1. Per the germline V gene, CDR1 is LNHDA and CDR2 is SQIVND (reference sequence). The ends lost 1 base at V and 7 bases at J; junction bases unmatched: 4. The CDR3 contains 15 residues. CDR3 sequence reads: CASSIAADRGNEQFF. In DNA, the CDR3 is TGTGCCAGTAGTATAGCCGCGGACAGGGGGAATGAGCAGTTCTTC.

V gene TRBV6-1 combines with J gene TRBJ2-5; a weak D match, TRBD1 (6 bases). Per germline, CDR1 MNHNS and CDR2 SASEGT. Trimming removed 1 base at V and 11 bases at J, with 23 bases between. CDR3 length: 16 amino acids. CDR3 nucleotide sequence: TGTGCCAGCAGTGAAGAAAACAGGGTTATGGATTATGAGCAGTACTTC. It yields the protein CASSEENRVMDYEQYF.

The V call is TRBV7-2, the J call TRBJ1-6; 10 nucleotides align to TRBD1. The CDR3 covers 16 residues. J was trimmed by 10 bases and V by 1 base; bases with no gene match: 7. Germline V gene data show CDR1 as SGHTA and CDR2 as FQGNSA. CDR3 nucleotides: TGTGCCAGCAGCTTAGGTGACAGGGGGCTAAGGTCACCCCTCCACTTT. It codes for CASSLGDRGLRSPLHF.

The V gene is TRBV7-9, the J gene TRBJ2-5; D is uncertain. The J call could be wrong; TRBJ2-7 is a better fit for the DNA end. CDR1 and CDR2 (germline): SEHNR, FQNEAQ (reference sequence). This CDR3 has 12 residues. CDR3 region: CASSISGYEQYF. DNA of the CDR3: TGTGCCAGCAGCATCTCTGGTTACGAGCAGTACTTC.

The chain joins TRBV2 to TRBJ2-7; maybe TRBD2 (6 bases). CDR3 size: 9 residues. Per the germline V gene, CDR1 is SNHLY and CDR2 is FYNNEI. Trimming took 8 bases from V and 7 from J, leaving 6 bases between them. The chain's CDR3 is CASGGEQYF. CDR3 DNA sequence: TGTGCCAGCGGAGGGGAGCAGTACTTC. Together with reference TRBV2 and TRBJ2-7, the CDR3 gives the full variable domain: EPEVTQTPSHQVTQMGQEVILRCVPISNHLYFYWYRQILGQKVEFLVSFYNNEISEKSEIFDDQFSVERPDGSNFTLKIRSTKLEDSAMYFCASGGEQYFGPGTRLTVT.

This sequence joins TRBV5-6 and TRBJ2-5; a weak D match, TRBD2 (5 bases). Trimming pared 2 bases from V and 3 bases from J, leaving 11 bases between. Germline V gene sequence: CDR1 SGHDT, CDR2 YYEEEE. The length of the CDR3 is 14 residues. The CDR3 is CASSLGSYKETQYF. Written as DNA, the CDR3 is TGTGCCAGCAGCTTAGGGAGTTACAAAGAGACCCAGTACTTC. Full variable domain (outside the CDR3, taken from reference TRBV5-6 and TRBJ2-5): DAGVTQSPTHLIKTRGQQVTLRCSPKSGHDTVSWYQQALGQGPQFIFQYYEEEERQRGNFPDRFSGHQFPNYSSELNVNALLLGDSALYLCASSLGSYKETQYFGPGTRLLVL.

A word on this clone: A junction boundary mismatches the germline segment, possibly from a read error. This rearrangement joins TRBV5-5 to TRBJ2-7, with D tentatively TRBD2 (6 bases). The germline V gene has CDR1 SGHKS and CDR2 YYEKEE (reference sequence). The CDR3 has 11 residues. In DNA, the CDR3 is TGTGCCAGCAGCTTGGACTGGGGGGAGCACTTC. Its protein is CASSLDWGEHF.